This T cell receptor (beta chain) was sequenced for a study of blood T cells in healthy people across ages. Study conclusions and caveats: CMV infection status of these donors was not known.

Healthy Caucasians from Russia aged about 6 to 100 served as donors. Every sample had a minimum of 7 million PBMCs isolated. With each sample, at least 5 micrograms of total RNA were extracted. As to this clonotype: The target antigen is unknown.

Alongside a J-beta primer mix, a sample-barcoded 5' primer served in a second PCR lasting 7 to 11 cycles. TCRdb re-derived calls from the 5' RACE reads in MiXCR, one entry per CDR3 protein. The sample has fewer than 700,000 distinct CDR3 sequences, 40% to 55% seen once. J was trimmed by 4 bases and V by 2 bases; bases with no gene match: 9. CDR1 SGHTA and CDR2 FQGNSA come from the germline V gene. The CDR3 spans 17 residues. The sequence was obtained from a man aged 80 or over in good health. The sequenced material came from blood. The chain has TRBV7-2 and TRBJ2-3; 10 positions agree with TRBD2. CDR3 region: CASSLWSSGSFADTQYF. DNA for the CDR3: TGTGCCAGCAGCTTATGGTCTAGCGGGAGTTTCGCAGATACGCAGTATTTT.